These 18 T cell receptor beta chains were sequenced from one sample in a study of OX40 agonist ivuxolimab in advanced cancers. Receptor libraries were prepared by the immunoSEQ multiplex PCR assay. The table comes from immuneACCESS by way of TCRdb, which keeps in-frame sequences with V and J called. Part of the clones is missing from these tables; in studies checked, under half for an unresolved V gene and the rest for unknown reasons. Across this sample there are around 90,000 clones, with 92% seen only once. The top ten constitute around 1.1% of the sample. The starting material was CD4+ or CD8+ T cells sorted from blood, obtained in a trial of the OX40 agonist ivuxolimab. The receptors were gathered from an adult with an advanced solid tumor such as melanoma, head and neck, liver or kidney cancer.

The chain employs TRBV18 and TRBJ2-7; tentatively, D is TRBD1 (7 bases). Trimming removed 3 bases from V and 6 bases from J, with 18 bases in between. Per germline, CDR1 KGHSH and CDR2 LQKENI. This CDR3 is built from 15 residues. The CDR3 DNA reads as TGTGCCAGCTCACCCCGGGGGACAGTTAGCCCCGAGCAGTACTTC. Its translation: CASSPRGTVSPEQYF.

The chain joins TRBV7-2 to TRBJ2-5; no reliable D call. The germline V and J ends were trimmed by 3 bases and 5 bases, with 7 bases remaining between them. Germline-derived CDR1 and CDR2 are SGHTA and FQGNSA. The length of the CDR3 is 12 residues. The CDR3 spells CASSLQDETQYF. Here the CDR3 DNA reads TGTGCCAGCAGCTTGCAAGATGAGACCCAGTACTTC.

This sequence joins TRBV5-1 and TRBJ1-5; D call uncertain. CDR3 size: 13 residues. Trimming removed 4 bases from V and 8 bases from J, with 13 bases in between. Germline V CDR1 and CDR2: SGHRS, YFSETQ. The CDR3 coding sequence is TGCGCCAGCAGCGTTTTACCTGGGGAGCCCCAGCATTTT. Amino acid sequence: CASSVLPGEPQHF. The whole variable domain, remainder taken from reference TRBV5-1 and TRBJ1-5, is KAGVTQTPRYLIKTRGQQVTLSCSPISGHRSVSWYQQTPGQGLQFLFEYFSETQRNKGNFPGRFSGRQFSNSRSEMNVSTLELGDSALYLCASSVLPGEPQHFGDGTRLSIL.

Of note for this clone: A read error may account for a junction end that differs from germline. This rearrangement joins TRBV11-2 to TRBJ2-1, with 8 nucleotides matching TRBD2. Looked up from germline, CDR1 is SGHAT and CDR2 is FQNNGV. CDR3 length equals 14 residues. CDR3: CASSAWTSLNGQFF. The CDR3 DNA follows: TGTGCCAGCAGCGCCTGGACTAGCCTAAATGGGCAGTTCTTC. The complete variable domain, with remaining parts taken from reference TRBV11-2 and TRBJ2-1, reads EAGVAQSPRYKIIEKRQSVAFWCNPISGHATLYWYQQILGQGPKLLIQFQNNGVVDDSQLPKDRFSAERLKGVDSTLKIQPAKLEDSAVYLCASSAWTSLNGQFFGPGTRLTVL.

V gene TRBV29-1 combines with J gene TRBJ2-7; D not certain. Trimming took off 7 bases at V and 2 bases at J, with 15 bases between the two ends. CDR3 length: 13 amino acids. CDR1 and CDR2 (germline): SQVTM, ANQGSEA. CDR3 bases: TGCAGCGCAAGCGAGGCAGTGACCTACGAGCAGTACTTC. Translated, it gives CSASEAVTYEQYF.

The rearrangement joins TRBV11-2 to TRBJ2-7, with 8 bases fitting TRBD1. The CDR3 has 17 amino acids. V lost 5 bases, J lost 1 base, and 13 bases stayed unmatched. Germline CDR1 is SGHAT and CDR2 is FQNNGV. DNA of the CDR3: TGTGCCAGCAGCACCGCCAGGGGGCGGAGCCGGTCCTACGAGCAGTACTTC. The encoded protein is CASSTARGRSRSYEQYF.

V and J are TRBV18 and TRBJ1-6; D not certain. The CDR3 is 14 residues long. Germline V gives CDR1 KGHSH, CDR2 LQKENI. V lost 2 bases and J lost 9, with 11 bases in between. CDR3 residues: CASSPTPGSSPLHF. The CDR3 DNA reads TGTGCCAGCTCACCAACCCCTGGGTCTTCACCCCTCCACTTT.

V is TRBV6-5 and J is TRBJ2-7, with 9 bases fitting TRBD1. The V segment lost 6 bases and the J segment 3 bases; nucleotides outside the gene matches: 6. Per the germline V gene, CDR1 is MNHEY and CDR2 is SVGAGI. The CDR3 sequence is 14 residues long. The CDR3 sequence: CASRSGQGGYEQYF. CDR3 in DNA: TGTGCCAGCAGGTCGGGACAGGGAGGCTACGAGCAGTACTTC.

Only one count was recorded for this clone. The genes are TRBV30 and TRBJ2-5; no clear D. Trimming removed 0 bases from V and 4 bases from J, with 12 bases in between. The germline V gene has CDR1 GTSNPN and CDR2 SVGIG (reference sequence). This CDR3 has 14 amino acids. The CDR3 protein is CAWSVSETVETQYF. DNA of the CDR3: TGTGCCTGGAGTGTTTCGGAAACCGTAGAGACCCAGTACTTC.

This chain links TRBV29-1 with TRBJ1-6, with D hard to call. Trimming removed 1 base at V and 7 bases at J, with 11 bases between. Germline lookup yields CDR1 SQVTM and CDR2 ANQGSEA. The CDR3 has 14 residues. The CDR3 here is CSVEVKAANSPLHF. In nucleotides, the CDR3 is TGCAGCGTTGAAGTAAAGGCAGCAAATTCACCCCTCCACTTT.

The V call is TRBV6-4, the J call TRBJ2-3; D perhaps matches TRBD2 (7 bases). V lost 0 bases, J lost 4 bases, and 14 bases lay in between. Germline assignment: CDR1 MRHNA and CDR2 SNTAGT. There are 16 residues in the CDR3. The CDR3 loop is CASSDSGGAGADTQYF. DNA of the CDR3: TGTGCCAGCAGTGACTCGGGGGGGGCCGGGGCAGATACGCAGTATTTT.

V is TRBV14 and J is TRBJ2-3, with TRBD2 matching over 14 bases. The junction had 8 bases not matched to a gene; V was cut back by 4 bases and J by 2 bases. The length of the CDR3 is 18 residues. In germline, CDR1 is SGHDN, CDR2 FVKESK. CDR3 bases: TGTGCCAGCAGCCCCTTCCCGGGACTAGCGGGGGACACAGATACGCAGTATTTT. Translation gives CASSPFPGLAGDTDTQYF.

The chain carries TRBV6-6 and TRBJ1-1; D not resolved. Germline V gives CDR1 MNHNY, CDR2 SVGAGI (reference sequence). V lost 6 bases and J lost 1, with 6 bases in between. The CDR3 spans 12 residues. CDR3 nucleotide sequence: TGTGCCAGCAGAAGGGAGAACACTGAAGCTTTCTTT. This translates into CASRRENTEAFF.

The chain uses TRBV5-4 and TRBJ1-4; 8 nucleotides agree with TRBD1. The CDR3 is made up of 15 amino acids. Trimming cost V 0 bases and J 4 bases; bases outside gene matches: 2. The germline V gene has CDR1 SGHNT and CDR2 YYREEE (reference sequence). The CDR3 region is CASSLGQGINEKLFF. DNA for the CDR3: TGTGCCAGCAGCTTGGGACAGGGGATTAATGAAAAACTGTTTTTT.

The DNA of the CDR3 is TGTGCCATCAGTGAGTTTACAGGGGATAATTCACCCCTCCACTTT. Residues: CAISEFTGDNSPLHF. V usage is TRBV10-3 and J usage is TRBJ1-6; TRBD1 matches 7 bases. This CDR3 spans 15 amino acids. V was clipped by 1 base and J by 5 bases; unmatched bases: 2. Germline V gene sequence: CDR1 ENHRY, CDR2 SYGVKD.

The rearrangement uses TRBV6-5 and TRBJ2-7; 7 nucleotides match TRBD1. There are 14 residues in the CDR3. Per germline, CDR1 MNHEY and CDR2 SVGAGI. Trimming at V came to 6 bases and at J to 3 bases, leaving 8 bases not matched to a gene. Written as DNA, the CDR3 is TGTGCCAGCAGCCAACCGGGACAGCGCTACGAGCAGTACTTC. This sequence encodes CASSQPGQRYEQYF.

The chain recombines TRBV10-3 with TRBJ2-7; possible D gene TRBD2, 5 bases. Trimming took 8 bases from V and 5 from J, leaving 13 bases between them. Germline lookup yields CDR1 ENHRY and CDR2 SYGVKD. The length of the CDR3 is 12 residues. Here the CDR3 reads CAIAGRSNEQYF. The CDR3 coding sequence is TGTGCCATCGCGGGCAGATCGAACGAGCAGTACTTC.

The genes are TRBV2 and TRBJ2-1, with 13 bases lining up with TRBD2. With 5 bases clipped from V and 2 bases from J, the junction kept 6 bases outside the gene matches. The CDR3 length is 17 residues. Per germline, CDR1 SNHLY and CDR2 FYNNEI. Here the CDR3 DNA reads TGTGCCAGCAGTAGGACTAGCGGGAGTCTCACCTACAATGAGCAGTTCTTC. This encodes CASSRTSGSLTYNEQFF. Full variable domain (missing parts from reference TRBV2 and TRBJ2-1): EPEVTQTPSHQVTQMGQEVILRCVPISNHLYFYWYRQILGQKVEFLVSFYNNEISEKSEIFDDQFSVERPDGSNFTLKIRSTKLEDSAMYFCASSRTSGSLTYNEQFFGPGTRLTVL.